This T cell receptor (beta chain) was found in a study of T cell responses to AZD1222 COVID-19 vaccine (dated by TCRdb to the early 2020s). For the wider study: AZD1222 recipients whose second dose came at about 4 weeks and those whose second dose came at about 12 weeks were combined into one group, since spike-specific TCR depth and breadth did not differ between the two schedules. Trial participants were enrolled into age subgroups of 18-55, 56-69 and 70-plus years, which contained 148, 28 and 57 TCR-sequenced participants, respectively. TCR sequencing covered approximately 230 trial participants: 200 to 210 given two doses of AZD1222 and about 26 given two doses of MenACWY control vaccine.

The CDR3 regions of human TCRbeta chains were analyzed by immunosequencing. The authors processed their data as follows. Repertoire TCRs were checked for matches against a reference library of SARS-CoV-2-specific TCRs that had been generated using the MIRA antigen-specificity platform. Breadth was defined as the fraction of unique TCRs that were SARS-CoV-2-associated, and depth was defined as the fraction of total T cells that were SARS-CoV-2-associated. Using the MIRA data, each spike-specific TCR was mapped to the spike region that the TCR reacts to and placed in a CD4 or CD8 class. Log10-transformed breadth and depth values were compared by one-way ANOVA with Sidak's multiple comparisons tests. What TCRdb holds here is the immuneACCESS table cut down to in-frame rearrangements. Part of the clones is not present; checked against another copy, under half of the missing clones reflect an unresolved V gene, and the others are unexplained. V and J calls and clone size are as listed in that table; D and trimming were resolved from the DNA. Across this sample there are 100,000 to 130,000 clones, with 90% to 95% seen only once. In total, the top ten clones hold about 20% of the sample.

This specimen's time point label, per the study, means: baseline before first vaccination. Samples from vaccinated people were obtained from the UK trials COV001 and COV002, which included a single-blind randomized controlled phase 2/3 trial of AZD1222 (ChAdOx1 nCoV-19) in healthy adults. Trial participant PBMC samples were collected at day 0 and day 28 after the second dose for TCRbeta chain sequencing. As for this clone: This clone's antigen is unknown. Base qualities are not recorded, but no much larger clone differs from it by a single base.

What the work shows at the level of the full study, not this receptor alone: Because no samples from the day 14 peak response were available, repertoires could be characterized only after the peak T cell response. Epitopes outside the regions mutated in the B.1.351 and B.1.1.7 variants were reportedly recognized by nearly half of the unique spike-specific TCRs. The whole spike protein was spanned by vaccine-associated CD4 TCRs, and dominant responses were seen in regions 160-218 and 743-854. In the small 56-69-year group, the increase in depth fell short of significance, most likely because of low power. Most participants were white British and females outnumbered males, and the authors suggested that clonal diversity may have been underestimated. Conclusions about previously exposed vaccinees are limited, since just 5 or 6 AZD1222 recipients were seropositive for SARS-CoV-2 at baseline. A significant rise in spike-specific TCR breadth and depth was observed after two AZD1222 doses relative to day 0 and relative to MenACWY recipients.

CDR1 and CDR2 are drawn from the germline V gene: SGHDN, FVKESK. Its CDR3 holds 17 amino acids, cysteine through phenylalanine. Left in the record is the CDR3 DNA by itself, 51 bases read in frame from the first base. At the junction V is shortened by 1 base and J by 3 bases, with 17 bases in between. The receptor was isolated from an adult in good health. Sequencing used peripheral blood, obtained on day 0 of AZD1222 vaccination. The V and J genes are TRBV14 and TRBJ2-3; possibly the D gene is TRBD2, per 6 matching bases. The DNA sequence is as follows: TGTGCCAGCAGCCAAGGGGTGGGACTCCAAGTGACAGATACGCAGTATTTT. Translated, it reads CASSQGVGLQVTDTQYF.